Sequencing of this T cell receptor (beta chain) was carried out in a study of blood T cell repertoires in COVID-19. Looking at the study overall: Acute-phase and convalescent COVID-19 samples originated in the United States, Italy and Spain. T cells, B-cell-depleted T cells, or PBMCs provided the cDNA or gDNA that served as material.

In the authors' methods: Estimation of nucleated cell counts was performed using reference gene primer amplification. Here immunoSEQ multiplex PCR was the method, and the copy in TCRdb shows in-frame clones only, minus some. D and trimming were read from the DNA, whereas the V and J calls and clone size are those reported in that table. The sample holds approximately 100,000 clones, more than 60% seen once. CDR3 length: 16 residues. Germline CDR1 is MNHNS and CDR2 is SASEGT. Trimming took 4 bases from V and 1 from J; bases not matched to a gene: 9. The origin of this receptor is a man in his 70s with active or convalescent COVID-19. The sequenced material came from peripheral blood. This chain joins TRBV6-1 and TRBJ1-1, with 7 bases that match TRBD1. In DNA form, the CDR3 reads TGTGCCAGCAGTGTTCAGGGGGGACTTACGAACACTGAAGCTTTCTTT. Its protein is CASSVQGGLTNTEAFF.